The 15 T cell receptor beta chains reported below all come from one sample, sequenced in a study of T cell repertoires in cytomegalovirus infection. TCRdb reprocessed the reads with MiXCR, giving one entry per CDR3 protein. The sample includes some 300,000 distinct CDR3 sequences, roughly an eighth of them seen just once. Sequenced sample: PBMCs. These receptors were taken from a human donor in good health (CMV status not recorded). Some clones in this sample may be carry-over from other donors' samples.

The table lists this clonotype with a few counts. This chain connects TRBV15 to TRBJ2-7; D is ambiguous. Germline V lookup: CDR1 LNHNV, CDR2 YYDKDF (reference sequence). This CDR3 spans 16 amino acids. Trimming removed 1 base from V and 1 base from J, with 14 bases in between. CDR3 residues: CATSRGGQRRSYEQYF. The CDR3 coding sequence is TGTGCCACCAGCAGAGGCGGTCAGAGGCGATCCTACGAGCAGTACTTC.

This chain connects TRBV5-4 to TRBJ1-6; 9 nucleotides match TRBD1. The V and J ends lost 0 bases and 9 bases, in that order; junction bases with no gene match: 7. CDR3 length: 16 residues. Germline values: CDR1 SGHNT, CDR2 YYREEE (reference sequence). Written as DNA, the CDR3 is TGTGCCAGCAGCTTGGCACCGGGACAGGGTTTTTCACCCCTCCACTTT. It codes for CASSLAPGQGFSPLHF.

This clonotype has just a few counts. The chain carries TRBV7-9 and TRBJ2-1; possible D gene TRBD2, 5 bases. The CDR3 length is 13 residues. The V and J ends lost 2 bases and 9 bases respectively, with 11 bases between them. Germline V gene data show CDR1 as SEHNR and CDR2 as FQNEAQ (reference sequence). This CDR3 is CASSLPGRGEQFF. The CDR3 bases are TGTGCCAGCAGCTTACCAGGACGGGGTGAGCAGTTCTTC.

In this sample, this clonotype turned up a few times. CDR3 protein: CAISAQREGTGELFF. CDR3 coding DNA: TGTGCCATCAGTGCCCAGCGGGAGGGAACCGGGGAGCTGTTTTTT. The genes are TRBV10-3 and TRBJ2-2, with 10 positions matching TRBD2. The CDR3 runs 15 residues. J was trimmed by 5 bases and V by 4 bases; bases with no gene match: 4. Germline V lookup: CDR1 ENHRY, CDR2 SYGVKD.

The gene calls are TRBV20-1 and TRBJ2-5, with TRBD2 matching 9 bases. This CDR3 spans 14 amino acids. Germline CDR1 is DFQATT and CDR2 is SNEGSKA (reference sequence). J gave up 2 bases and V 7 bases, and 8 bases lay outside the gene matches. CDR3 coding DNA: TGCAGTGTCGTCCCACTAGCGGGTCAAGAGACCCAGTACTTC. Amino acids: CSVVPLAGQETQYF.

This clonotype was counted between two and nine times. V usage is TRBV28 and J usage is TRBJ1-5; unclear D gene. Per the germline V gene, CDR1 is MDHEN and CDR2 is SYDVKM. CDR3 length equals 15 residues. V shed 5 bases and J shed 3 bases, with 14 bases lying between them. The DNA of the CDR3 is TGTGCCAGCAGTCTTGAGTCGGGCTTCAATCAGCCCCAGCATTTT. It specifies CASSLESGFNQPQHF.

The J gene is TRBJ2-3, the V gene TRBV7-9; D might be TRBD1 (6 bases). With 3 bases removed from V and 5 bases from J, the gap between germline ends came to 9 bases. The CDR3 is 13 amino acids. From germline, CDR1 is SEHNR and CDR2 FQNEAQ (reference sequence). As DNA, the CDR3 is TGTGCCAGCAGCTTTGGGGGCCAAGATACGCAGTATTTT. This gives the protein CASSFGGQDTQYF.

The chain is built from TRBV23-1 and TRBJ1-6; TRBD1 is a possible D gene (6 bases). TRBV23-1 is labeled an ORF, and its function is uncertain. The CDR3 is made up of 12 amino acids. V was clipped by 8 bases and J by 10 bases, with 12 bases between them. CDR3 DNA sequence: TGCGCCAGCCCTCGGGGGGGCTCACCCCTCCACTTT. Its translation is CASPRGGSPLHF.

A few counts support this clonotype. This chain connects TRBV5-6 to TRBJ1-5; 10 bases fit TRBD1. This CDR3 spans 18 amino acids. V lost 4 bases and J lost 4; bases outside the gene matches: 14. Looked up from germline, CDR1 is SGHDT and CDR2 is YYEEEE. CDR3 nucleotide sequence: TGTGCCAGCAGCGTACGACCGGGACAGGGGTCTATGAATCAGCCCCAGCATTTT. Encoded protein: CASSVRPGQGSMNQPQHF. The full variable domain, in which reference TRBV5-6 and TRBJ1-5 provide the parts outside the CDR3, is DAGVTQSPTHLIKTRGQQVTLRCSPKSGHDTVSWYQQALGQGPQFIFQYYEEEERQRGNFPDRFSGHQFPNYSSELNVNALLLGDSALYLCASSVRPGQGSMNQPQHFGDGTRLSIL.

This clonotype was detected ten times or more. The gene calls are TRBV20-1 and TRBJ1-6, with D uncertain. There are 15 residues in the CDR3. V lost 3 bases, J lost 7 bases, and 16 bases lay in between. The germline V gene encodes CDR1 DFQATT and CDR2 SNEGSKA (reference sequence). CDR3: CSARGGVGSNSPLHF. The CDR3 DNA reads as TGCAGTGCTAGGGGCGGCGTAGGATCAAATTCACCCCTCCACTTT.

This clonotype was detected a few times. V is TRBV6-6 and J is TRBJ2-5; D may be TRBD2 (6 bases). The CDR3 runs 13 residues. From germline, CDR1 is MNHNY and CDR2 SVGAGI (reference sequence). CDR3 DNA sequence: TGTGCTCGAGGGGACTCCGCCGGAGAGACCCAGTACTTC. It codes for CARGDSAGETQYF.

This clonotype was detected ten times or more. The V call is TRBV7-2, the J call TRBJ2-5; 7 nucleotides match TRBD1. CDR1 and CDR2 from the germline V gene are SGHTA and FQGNSA. V shed 5 bases, J shed 1 base, and the junction held 10 bases outside the gene matches. This CDR3 contains 16 residues. The CDR3 reads CASSLAGGTLQETQYF. In nucleotides, the CDR3 is TGTGCCAGCAGCCTGGCAGGGGGTACACTCCAAGAGACCCAGTACTTC.

This clonotype was counted many times. The rearrangement joins TRBV7-2 to TRBJ2-7, with a tentative D call TRBD1 (6 bases). CDR3 length equals 13 residues. V lost 6 bases, J lost 2 bases, and 11 bases lay in between. Germline V CDR1 and CDR2: SGHTA, FQGNSA. CDR3 bases: TGTGCCAGCAGTATGGGGACACCCTACGAGCAGTACTTC. This codes for CASSMGTPYEQYF. Full variable domain (outside the CDR3, taken from reference TRBV7-2 and TRBJ2-7): GAGVSQSPSNKVTEKGKDVELRCDPISGHTALYWYRQSLGQGLEFLIYFQGNSAPDKSGLPSDRFSAERTGGSVSTLTIQRTQQEDSAVYLCASSMGTPYEQYFGPGTRLTVT.

Points on this clonotype: At one of its ends the junction is not consistent with the germline gene, which may arise from a read error. The chain uses TRBV6-2 or TRBV6-3 and TRBJ1-3; no reliable D call. Germline CDR1 reads MNHEY; CDR2 reads SVGEGT. CDR3 length: 13 amino acids. The CDR3 region has the DNA TGTGCCAGCAGTTACTCAACTGGAAACGCCATATATTTT. Amino acid sequence: CASSYSTGNAIYF.

This clonotype was detected many times. The chain is built from TRBV7-2 and TRBJ1-5; tentatively, D is TRBD1 (5 bases). The CDR3 runs 15 residues. The V and J ends lost 0 bases and 4 bases respectively, with 10 bases between them. Germline loops: CDR1 SGHTA, CDR2 FQGNSA. The CDR3 DNA reads as TGTGCCAGCAGCTTAGCAGGGGTCGGGAATCAGCCCCAGCATTTT. Residues: CASSLAGVGNQPQHF.